This T cell receptor (beta chain) derives from a study of T cell responses to AZD1222 COVID-19 vaccine. Broader study findings: A rise in Spike-specific TCR breadth and depth followed two AZD1222 doses.

Data came from immunoSEQ multiplex PCR; TCRdb stores just in-frame clones and leaves some out. The sample contains around 150,000 clones, about 88% of which appear only once. Regarding this clone: Its matching antigen is unknown.

This CDR3 is built from 17 residues. Trimming pared 0 bases from V and 1 base from J, leaving 15 bases between. CDR1 MGHRA and CDR2 YSYEKL come from the germline V gene. The sample in question was peripheral blood, obtained on day 0 of AZD1222 vaccination. The TCR originated in an adult in good health. The genes are TRBV4-1 and TRBJ1-1; D not resolved. The CDR3 sequence is CASSQDVEWAPNTEAFF. The CDR3 DNA sequence: TGCGCCAGCAGCCAAGATGTTGAGTGGGCACCGAACACTGAAGCTTTCTTT.